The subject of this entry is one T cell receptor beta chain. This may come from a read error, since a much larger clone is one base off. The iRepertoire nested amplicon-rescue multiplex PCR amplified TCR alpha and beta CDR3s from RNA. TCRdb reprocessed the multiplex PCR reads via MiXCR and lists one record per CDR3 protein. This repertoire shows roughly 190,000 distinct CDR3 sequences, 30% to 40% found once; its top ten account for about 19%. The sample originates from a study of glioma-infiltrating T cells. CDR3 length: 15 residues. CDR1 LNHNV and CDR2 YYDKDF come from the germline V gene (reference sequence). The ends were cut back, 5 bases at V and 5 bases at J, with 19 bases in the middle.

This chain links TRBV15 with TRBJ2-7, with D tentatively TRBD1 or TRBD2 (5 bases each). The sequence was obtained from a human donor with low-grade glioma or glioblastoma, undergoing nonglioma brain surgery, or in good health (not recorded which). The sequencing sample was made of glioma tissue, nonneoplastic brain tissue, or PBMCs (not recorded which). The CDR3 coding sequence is TGTGCCACCAGCGGGAAAGCGAGAGGGGTGGACGAGCAGTACTTC. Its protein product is CATSGKARGVDEQYF.